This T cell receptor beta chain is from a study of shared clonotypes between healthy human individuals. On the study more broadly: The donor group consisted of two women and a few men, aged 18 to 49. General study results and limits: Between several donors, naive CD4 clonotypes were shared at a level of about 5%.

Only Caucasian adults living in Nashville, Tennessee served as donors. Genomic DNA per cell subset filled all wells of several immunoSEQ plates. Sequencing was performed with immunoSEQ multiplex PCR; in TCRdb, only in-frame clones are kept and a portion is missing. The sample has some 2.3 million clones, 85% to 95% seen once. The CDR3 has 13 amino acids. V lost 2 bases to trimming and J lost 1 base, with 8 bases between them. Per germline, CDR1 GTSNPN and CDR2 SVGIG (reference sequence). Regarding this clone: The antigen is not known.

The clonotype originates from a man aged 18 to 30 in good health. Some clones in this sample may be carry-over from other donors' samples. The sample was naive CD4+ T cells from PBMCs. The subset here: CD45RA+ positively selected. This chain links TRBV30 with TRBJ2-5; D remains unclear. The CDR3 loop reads CAWSYGFQETQYF. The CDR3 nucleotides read TGTGCCTGGAGTTACGGTTTCCAAGAGACCCAGTACTTC.